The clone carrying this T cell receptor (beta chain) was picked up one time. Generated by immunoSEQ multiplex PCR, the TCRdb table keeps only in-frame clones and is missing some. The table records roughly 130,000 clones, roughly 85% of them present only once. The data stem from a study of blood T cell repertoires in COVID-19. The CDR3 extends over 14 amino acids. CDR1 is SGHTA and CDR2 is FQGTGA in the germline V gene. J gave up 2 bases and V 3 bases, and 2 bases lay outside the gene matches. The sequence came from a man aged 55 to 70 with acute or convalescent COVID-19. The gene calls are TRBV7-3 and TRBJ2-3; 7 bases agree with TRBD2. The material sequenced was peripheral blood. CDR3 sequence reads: CASSLTSNTDTQYF. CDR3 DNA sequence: TGTGCCAGCAGCTTGACTAGCAACACAGATACGCAGTATTTT.